Each of the 13 T cell receptor beta chains below was sequenced from the same sample in a study of early T cells in non-severe SARS-CoV-2 infection. TCRdb independently ran MiXCR on the 5' RACE reads; one entry per CDR3 protein. Among tens of thousands of distinct CDR3 sequences, roughly 14% were seen once, and the ten largest hold roughly 3.8%. The sample in question was whole blood, obtained at baseline. The receptors shown here come from an adult who was a healthcare worker with PCR-confirmed SARS-CoV-2 infection or an uninfected control (not recorded which).

This chain connects TRBV3-1 to TRBJ2-3; D is unclear. CDR1 is LGHDT and CDR2 is YNNKEL in the germline V gene (reference sequence). Between the trimmed V and J ends, which lost 1 base and 8 bases, there was a span of 4 bases. The CDR3 covers 11 residues. In DNA, the CDR3 is TGTGCCAGCAGCCAAGTAGGTACGCAGTATTTT. Its protein product is CASSQVGTQYF.

This clonotype has just a few counts. The chain couples TRBV6-2 or TRBV6-3 to TRBJ2-7; D might be TRBD2 (6 bases). The germline gives CDR1 MNHEY, CDR2 SVGEGT. V was trimmed by 6 bases and J by 2 bases, leaving 17 bases between them. This CDR3 is 15 amino acids long. The CDR3 loop is CASSPRPGVTYEQYF. The DNA for the CDR3 is TGTGCCAGCAGCCCCCGTCCGGGAGTTACCTACGAGCAGTACTTC.

Judged by abundance, this clonotype is medium-sized. The chain's CDR3 is CASTPEGTYEQYF. Here the CDR3 DNA reads TGTGCCAGCACTCCGGAGGGGACCTACGAGCAGTACTTC. The chain links TRBV28 to TRBJ2-7, with D possibly matching TRBD2 (6 bases). V lost 7 bases and J 2 bases, leaving 12 bases between the germline ends. The CDR3 is 13 residues long. The germline V gene encodes CDR1 MDHEN and CDR2 SYDVKM.

V gene TRBV20-1 combines with J gene TRBJ2-4; weak D call: TRBD2 (6 bases). Trimming removed 0 bases from V and 7 bases from J, with 13 bases in between. Germline V lookup: CDR1 DFQATT, CDR2 SNEGSKA (reference sequence). The CDR3 sequence is 14 residues long. CDR3 bases: TGCAGTGCTAGAGATCGAGCGGGCGGGAACATTCAGTACTTC. Amino acid sequence: CSARDRAGGNIQYF.

This clonotype was seen ten or more times. The chain is built from TRBV4-1 and TRBJ2-1; no clear D gene. Deletions cut 0 bases from V and 4 bases from J, with 10 bases between. The V gene's germline CDR1 is MGHRA and CDR2 YSYEKL. The CDR3 has 15 amino acids. The CDR3 sequence: CASSQDPGGYNEQFF. DNA of the CDR3: TGCGCCAGCAGCCAAGACCCCGGCGGATACAATGAGCAGTTCTTC.

This clonotype has at least ten counts. J is TRBJ1-2 and V is TRBV28; the D gene is possibly TRBD1 (6 bases). This CDR3 is 14 amino acids long. V shed 5 bases and J shed 4 bases, with 14 bases lying between them. Per germline, CDR1 MDHEN and CDR2 SYDVKM. The CDR3 DNA follows: TGTGCCAGCAGTCTACATGGACAGACCTATGGCTACACCTTC. Translating gives CASSLHGQTYGYTF.

In its sample, this clonotype was seen a few times. The chain has TRBV27 and TRBJ2-2; unclear D gene. Trimming cost V 5 bases and J 3 bases, with 7 bases left between them. The CDR3 loop spans 13 amino acids. Per germline, CDR1 MNHEY and CDR2 SMNVEV (reference sequence). This CDR3 is CASSLVDTGELFF. The CDR3 DNA is TGTGCCAGCAGTCTAGTAGACACCGGGGAGCTGTTTTTT.

This clonotype was observed at least ten times. The rearrangement links TRBV7-9 to TRBJ2-1; D possibly uses TRBD1 or TRBD2 (6 bases each). Looked up from germline, CDR1 is SEHNR and CDR2 is FQNEAQ (reference sequence). The CDR3 is made up of 15 amino acids. V shed 5 bases and J shed 6 bases, with 17 bases lying between them. The CDR3 sequence: CASSLRGRGGNEQFF. DNA of the CDR3: TGTGCCAGCAGCCTTCGGGGGCGAGGCGGCAATGAGCAGTTCTTC.

At least ten counts were recorded for this clonotype. The chain carries TRBV9 and TRBJ2-4; D gene uncertain. Per germline, CDR1 SGDLS and CDR2 YYNGEE. This CDR3 comprises 13 residues. V was clipped by 3 bases and J by 5 bases, with 9 bases between them. CDR3 loop: CASSDHPENIQYF. CDR3 sequence (DNA): TGTGCCAGCAGCGACCACCCTGAAAACATTCAGTACTTC.

This chain links TRBV2 with TRBJ1-1; D ambiguous. The CDR3 is 13 amino acids. V lost 7 bases, J lost 6 bases, and 15 bases lay in between. Germline lookup yields CDR1 SNHLY and CDR2 FYNNEI. The CDR3 coding sequence is TGTGCCAGCACCAAAGATCTAGGCGCTGAAGCTTTCTTT. Translated: CASTKDLGAEAFF.

This clonotype was recorded at least ten times. The chain joins TRBV28 to TRBJ2-5; TRBD1 aligns across 12 bases. J gave up 3 bases and V 6 bases, and 8 bases lay outside the gene matches. This CDR3 has 16 residues. Germline V lookup: CDR1 MDHEN, CDR2 SYDVKM. CDR3 region: CASSSSGTGGEETQYF. Written as DNA, the CDR3 is TGTGCCAGCAGCTCATCCGGGACAGGGGGCGAAGAGACCCAGTACTTC.

This clonotype was seen more than once but under ten times. The J gene is TRBJ2-1, the V gene TRBV4-1; TRBD2 agrees at 10 bases. V trimming: 1 base; J trimming: 7 bases; junction bases outside the gene matches: 10. Germline values: CDR1 MGHRA, CDR2 YSYEKL. The CDR3 length is 17 residues. The CDR3, as DNA: TGCGCCAGCAGCCAAGTTCTAGCGGGAGATGTTAGGAATGAGCAGTTCTTC. This codes for CASSQVLAGDVRNEQFF.

In its sample, this clonotype was seen a few times. This chain links TRBV20-1 with TRBJ2-7; 9 bases align to TRBD2. The V gene end was trimmed by 1 base and the J gene end by 1 base; junction bases not matched to a gene: 5. Per the germline V gene, CDR1 is DFQATT and CDR2 is SNEGSKA (reference sequence). The CDR3 length is 15 residues. In DNA form, the CDR3 reads TGCAGTGCTAGAGGGACTAGCGTACATTCCTACGAGCAGTACTTC. Translated: CSARGTSVHSYEQYF.